The entry below gives a single TCR beta chain sequence along with its context. This sample is drawn from a study of blood T cell repertoires in COVID-19. The overall study: PBMCs, B-cell-depleted T cells, or T cells were the source of the cDNA or gDNA that made up the material.

While infection was still active, Seattle patients were enrolled and then followed longitudinally. From germline, CDR1 is LNHDA and CDR2 SQIVND (reference sequence). The CDR3 is 19 amino acids. The ends lost 0 bases at V and 2 bases at J; junction bases unmatched: 14. Sequenced by immunoSEQ multiplex PCR; TCRdb stores in-frame clones only, minus some. The repertoire holds 55,000 to 75,000 clones, with about four fifths as singletons. The chain joins TRBV19 to TRBJ2-3, with TRBD2 matching over 7 bases. The sample taken for sequencing was peripheral blood. The sequence derives from a man aged 55 to 70 with COVID-19, enrolled during active disease. CDR3 loop: CASSIDLNAGGRFTDTQYF. For the CDR3, the DNA is TGTGCCAGTAGTATAGATCTCAATGCGGGCGGGAGATTCACAGATACGCAGTATTTT.